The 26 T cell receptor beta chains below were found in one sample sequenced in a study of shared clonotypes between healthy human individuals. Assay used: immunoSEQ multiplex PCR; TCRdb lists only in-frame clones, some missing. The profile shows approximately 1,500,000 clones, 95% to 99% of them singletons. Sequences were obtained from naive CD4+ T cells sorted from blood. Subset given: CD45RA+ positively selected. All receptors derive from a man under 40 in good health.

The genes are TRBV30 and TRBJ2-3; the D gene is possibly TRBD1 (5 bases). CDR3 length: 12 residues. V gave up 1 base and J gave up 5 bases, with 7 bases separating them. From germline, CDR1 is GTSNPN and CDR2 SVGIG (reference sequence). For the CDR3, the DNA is TGTGCCTGGAGTGATAGGGGAGATACGCAGTATTTT. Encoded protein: CAWSDRGDTQYF.

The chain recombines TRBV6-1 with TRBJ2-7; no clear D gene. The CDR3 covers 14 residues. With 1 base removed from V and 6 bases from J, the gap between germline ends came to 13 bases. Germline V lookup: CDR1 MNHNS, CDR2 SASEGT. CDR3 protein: CASSEGRLRSEQYF. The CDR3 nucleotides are TGTGCCAGCAGTGAAGGAAGACTTAGAAGCGAGCAGTACTTC.

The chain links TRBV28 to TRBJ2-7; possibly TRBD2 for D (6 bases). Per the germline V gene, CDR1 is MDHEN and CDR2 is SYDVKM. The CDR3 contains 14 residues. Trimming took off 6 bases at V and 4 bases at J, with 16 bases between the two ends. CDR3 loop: CASSQSISGYEQYF. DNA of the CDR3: TGTGCCAGCAGCCAATCCATTAGCGGTTACGAGCAGTACTTC.

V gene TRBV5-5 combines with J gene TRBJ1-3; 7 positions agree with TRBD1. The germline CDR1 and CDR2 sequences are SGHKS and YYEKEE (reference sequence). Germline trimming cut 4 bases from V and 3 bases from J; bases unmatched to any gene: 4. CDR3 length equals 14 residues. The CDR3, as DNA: TGTGCCAGCAGCGTTGACAGGGTTGGAAACACCATATATTTT. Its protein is CASSVDRVGNTIYF.

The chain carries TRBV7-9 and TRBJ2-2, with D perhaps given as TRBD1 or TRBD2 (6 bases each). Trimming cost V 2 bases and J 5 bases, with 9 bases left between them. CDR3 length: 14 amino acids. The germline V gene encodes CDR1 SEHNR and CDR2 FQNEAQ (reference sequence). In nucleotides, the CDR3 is TGTGCCAGCAGCTTAAGGGGGGAAACCGGGGAGCTGTTTTTT. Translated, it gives CASSLRGETGELFF.

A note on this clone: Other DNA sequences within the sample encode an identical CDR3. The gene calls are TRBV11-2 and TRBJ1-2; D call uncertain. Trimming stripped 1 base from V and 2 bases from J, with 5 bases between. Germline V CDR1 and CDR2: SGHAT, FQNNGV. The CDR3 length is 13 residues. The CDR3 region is CASSLVGNYGYTF. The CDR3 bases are TGTGCCAGCAGCTTAGTCGGGAACTATGGCTACACCTTC.

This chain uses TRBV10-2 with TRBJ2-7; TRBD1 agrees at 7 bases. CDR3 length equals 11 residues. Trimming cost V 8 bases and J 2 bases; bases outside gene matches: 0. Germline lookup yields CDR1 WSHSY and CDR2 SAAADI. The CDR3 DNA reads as TGCGCCAGCGGACAGGCCTACGAGCAGTACTTC. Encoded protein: CASGQAYEQYF.

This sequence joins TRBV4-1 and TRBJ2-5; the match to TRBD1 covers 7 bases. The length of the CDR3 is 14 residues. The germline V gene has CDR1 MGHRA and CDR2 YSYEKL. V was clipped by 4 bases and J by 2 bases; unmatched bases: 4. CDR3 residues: CASSLWDRQETQYF. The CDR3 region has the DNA TGCGCCAGCAGCCTGTGGGACAGACAAGAGACCCAGTACTTC.

In nucleotides, the CDR3 is TGCGCCAGCAGTGAGATAACAGAACGTGATACGCAGTATTTT. As protein: CASSEITERDTQYF. The chain recombines TRBV10-1 with TRBJ2-3; D is ambiguous. Germline loops: CDR1 WNHNN, CDR2 SYGVQD (reference sequence). The CDR3 runs to 14 residues. V shed 2 bases and J shed 6 bases, with 12 bases lying between them.

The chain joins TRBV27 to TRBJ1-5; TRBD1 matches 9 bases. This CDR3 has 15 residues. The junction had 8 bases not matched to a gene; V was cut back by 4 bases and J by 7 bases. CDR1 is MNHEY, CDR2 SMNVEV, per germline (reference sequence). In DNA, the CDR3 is TGTGCCAGCAGTTCCCCCGGGGGACAGGGACAGCCCCAGCATTTT. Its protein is CASSSPGGQGQPQHF.

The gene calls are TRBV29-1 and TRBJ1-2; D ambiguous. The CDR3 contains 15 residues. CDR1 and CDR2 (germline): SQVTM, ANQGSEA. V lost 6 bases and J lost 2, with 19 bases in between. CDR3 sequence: CSVVSYSRSNYGYTF. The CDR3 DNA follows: TGCAGCGTCGTTTCCTACTCGAGGTCCAACTATGGCTACACCTTC.

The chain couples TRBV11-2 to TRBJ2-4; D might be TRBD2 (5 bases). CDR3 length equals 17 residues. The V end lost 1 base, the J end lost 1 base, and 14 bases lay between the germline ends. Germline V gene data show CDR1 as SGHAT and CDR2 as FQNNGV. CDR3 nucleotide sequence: TGTGCCAGCAGCTTAGTGGGCGGGTCTTCGGCCAAAAACATTCAGTACTTC. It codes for CASSLVGGSSAKNIQYF. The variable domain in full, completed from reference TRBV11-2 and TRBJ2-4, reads EAGVAQSPRYKIIEKRQSVAFWCNPISGHATLYWYQQILGQGPKLLIQFQNNGVVDDSQLPKDRFSAERLKGVDSTLKIQPAKLEDSAVYLCASSLVGGSSAKNIQYFGAGTRLSVL.

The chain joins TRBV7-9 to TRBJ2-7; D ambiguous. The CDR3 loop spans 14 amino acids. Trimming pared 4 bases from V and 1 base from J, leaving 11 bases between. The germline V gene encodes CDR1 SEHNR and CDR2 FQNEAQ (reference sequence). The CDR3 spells CASSSSHGSYEQYF. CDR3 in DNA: TGTGCCAGCAGCTCGTCCCATGGGTCCTACGAGCAGTACTTC.

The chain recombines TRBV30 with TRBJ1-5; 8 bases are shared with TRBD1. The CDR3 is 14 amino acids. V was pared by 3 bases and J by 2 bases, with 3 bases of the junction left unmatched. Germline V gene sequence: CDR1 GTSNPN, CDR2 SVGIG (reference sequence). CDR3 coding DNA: TGTGCCTGGAGCGAGGACAGGGGCAATCAGCCCCAGCATTTT. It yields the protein CAWSEDRGNQPQHF.

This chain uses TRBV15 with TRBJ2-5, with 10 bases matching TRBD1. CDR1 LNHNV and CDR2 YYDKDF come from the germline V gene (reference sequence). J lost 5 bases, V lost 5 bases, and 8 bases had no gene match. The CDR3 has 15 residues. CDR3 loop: CATSSRDRGLETQYF. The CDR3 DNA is TGTGCCACCAGCTCCCGGGACAGGGGTTTGGAGACCCAGTACTTC.

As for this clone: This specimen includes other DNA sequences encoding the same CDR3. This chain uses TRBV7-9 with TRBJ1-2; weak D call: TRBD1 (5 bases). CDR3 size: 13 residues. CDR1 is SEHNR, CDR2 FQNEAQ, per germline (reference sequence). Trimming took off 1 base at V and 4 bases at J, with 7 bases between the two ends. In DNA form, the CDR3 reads TGTGCCAGCAGCTTAGGCCAGGGCTATGGCTACACCTTC. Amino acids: CASSLGQGYGYTF.

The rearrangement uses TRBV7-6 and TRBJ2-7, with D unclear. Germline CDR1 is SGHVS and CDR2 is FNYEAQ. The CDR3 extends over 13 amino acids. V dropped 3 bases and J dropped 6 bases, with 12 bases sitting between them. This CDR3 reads CASSFLEGLEQYF. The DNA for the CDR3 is TGTGCCAGCAGCTTTCTAGAAGGTCTCGAGCAGTACTTC.

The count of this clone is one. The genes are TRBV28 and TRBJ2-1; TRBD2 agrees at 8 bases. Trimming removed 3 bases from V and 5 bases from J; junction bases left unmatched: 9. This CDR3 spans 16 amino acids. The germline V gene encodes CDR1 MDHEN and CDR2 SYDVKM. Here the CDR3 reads CASSFFSGIGNNEQFF. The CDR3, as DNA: TGTGCCAGCAGTTTTTTTAGCGGGATCGGGAACAATGAGCAGTTCTTC. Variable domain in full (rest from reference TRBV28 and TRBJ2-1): DVKVTQSSRYLVKRTGEKVFLECVQDMDHENMFWYRQDPGLGLRLIYFSYDVKMKEKGDIPEGYSVSREKKERFSLILESASTNQTSMYLCASSFFSGIGNNEQFFGPGTRLTVL.

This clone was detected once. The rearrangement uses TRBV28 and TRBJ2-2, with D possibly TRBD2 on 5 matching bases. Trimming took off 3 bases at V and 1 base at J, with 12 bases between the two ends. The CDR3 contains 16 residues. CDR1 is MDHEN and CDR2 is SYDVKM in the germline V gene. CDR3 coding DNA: TGTGCCAGCAGTTTCTTGCTAGCAGAGAACACCGGGGAGCTGTTTTTT. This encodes CASSFLLAENTGELFF.

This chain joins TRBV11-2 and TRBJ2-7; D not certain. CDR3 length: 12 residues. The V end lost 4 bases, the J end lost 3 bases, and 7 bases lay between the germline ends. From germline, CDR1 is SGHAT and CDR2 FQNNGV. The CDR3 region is CASSSIGYEQYF. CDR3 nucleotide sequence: TGTGCCAGCAGCTCAATTGGCTACGAGCAGTACTTC.

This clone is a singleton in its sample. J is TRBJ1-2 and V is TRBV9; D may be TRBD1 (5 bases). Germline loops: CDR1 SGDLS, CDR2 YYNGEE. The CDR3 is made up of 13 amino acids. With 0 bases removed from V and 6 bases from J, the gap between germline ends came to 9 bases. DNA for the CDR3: TGTGCCAGCAGCGTAGCTTTCAGGGATGGCTACACCTTC. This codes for CASSVAFRDGYTF.

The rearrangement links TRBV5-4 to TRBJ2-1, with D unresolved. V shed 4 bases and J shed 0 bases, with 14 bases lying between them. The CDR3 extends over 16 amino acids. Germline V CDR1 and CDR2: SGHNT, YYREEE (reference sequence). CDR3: CASSVISRRSYNEQFF. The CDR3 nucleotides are TGTGCCAGCAGCGTAATATCAAGGCGCTCCTACAATGAGCAGTTCTTC.

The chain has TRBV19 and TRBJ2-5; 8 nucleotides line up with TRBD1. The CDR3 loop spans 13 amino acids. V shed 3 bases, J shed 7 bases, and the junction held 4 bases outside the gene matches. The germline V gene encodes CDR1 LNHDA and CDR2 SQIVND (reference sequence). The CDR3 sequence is CASSIGQGGTQYF. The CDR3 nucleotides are TGTGCCAGTAGTATCGGACAGGGCGGGACCCAGTACTTC.

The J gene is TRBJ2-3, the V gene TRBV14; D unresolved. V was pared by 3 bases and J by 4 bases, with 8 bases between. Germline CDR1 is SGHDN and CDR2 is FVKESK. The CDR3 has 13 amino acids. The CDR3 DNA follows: TGTGCCAGCAGCCAGGTAGGGCCAGATACGCAGTATTTT. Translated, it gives CASSQVGPDTQYF.

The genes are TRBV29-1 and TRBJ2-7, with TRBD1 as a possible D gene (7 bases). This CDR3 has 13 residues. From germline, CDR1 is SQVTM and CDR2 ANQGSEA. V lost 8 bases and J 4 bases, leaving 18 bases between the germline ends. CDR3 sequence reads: CSPEAGGHYEQYF. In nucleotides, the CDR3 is TGCAGCCCTGAGGCAGGGGGGCATTACGAGCAGTACTTC.

The CDR3 reads CASSQVPWGLAGLQETQYF. In DNA form, the CDR3 reads TGCGCCAGCAGCCAAGTACCCTGGGGACTAGCGGGGTTACAAGAGACCCAGTACTTC. J is TRBJ2-5 and V is TRBV4-1; TRBD2 agrees at 13 bases. Looked up from germline, CDR1 is MGHRA and CDR2 is YSYEKL. With 1 base clipped from V and 2 bases from J, the junction kept 10 bases outside the gene matches. This CDR3 has 19 residues.